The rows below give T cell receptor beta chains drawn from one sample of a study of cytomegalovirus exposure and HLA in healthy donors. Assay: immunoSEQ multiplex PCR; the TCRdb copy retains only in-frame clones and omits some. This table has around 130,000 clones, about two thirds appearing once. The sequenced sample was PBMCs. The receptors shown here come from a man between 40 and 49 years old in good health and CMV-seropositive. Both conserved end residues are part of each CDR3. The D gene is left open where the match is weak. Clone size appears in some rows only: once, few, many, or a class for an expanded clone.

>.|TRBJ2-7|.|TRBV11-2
CASSPTTGNPSF
TGTGCCAGCAGCCCTACCACAGGGAACCCATCCTTC
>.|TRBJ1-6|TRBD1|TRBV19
CASSTGQGTSYNSPLHF
TGTGCCAGTAGTACGGGACAGGGGACCTCCTATAATTCACCCCTCCACTTT
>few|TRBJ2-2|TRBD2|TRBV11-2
CASSLISGRASGELFF
TGTGCCAGCAGCTTGATTAGCGGGAGGGCGAGCGGGGAGCTGTTTTTT
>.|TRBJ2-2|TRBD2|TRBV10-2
CASSESGLAGGHLNTGELFF
TGCGCCAGCAGTGAGTCGGGACTAGCGGGGGGTCACCTGAACACCGGGGAGCTGTTTTTT
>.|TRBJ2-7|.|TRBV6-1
CASSEEGWTSSYEQYF
TGTGCCAGCAGTGAAGAGGGGTGGACCAGCTCCTACGAGCAGTACTTC
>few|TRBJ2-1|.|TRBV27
CASRGRGGHTYNEQFF
TGTGCCAGCAGGGGTAGGGGGGGACATACCTACAATGAGCAGTTCTTC
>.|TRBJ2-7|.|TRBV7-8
CASSDRYEQYF
TGTGCCAGCAGCGACAGATACGAGCAGTACTTC
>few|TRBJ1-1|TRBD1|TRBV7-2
CASSLGYRDRGPRGTEAFF
TGTGCCAGCAGCTTAGGCTACCGGGACAGGGGACCGCGGGGCACTGAAGCTTTCTTT
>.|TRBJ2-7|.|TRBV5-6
CASSFGSVSNEQYF
TGTGCCAGCAGCTTTGGGAGCGTAAGTAACGAGCAGTACTTC
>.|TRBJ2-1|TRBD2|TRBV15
CATSRVLGGAYNEQFF
TGTGCCACCAGCAGGGTGTTGGGAGGGGCCTACAATGAGCAGTTCTTC
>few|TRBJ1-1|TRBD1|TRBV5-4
CASSAGTGAKDTEAFF
TGTGCCAGCAGCGCCGGGACAGGGGCCAAGGACACTGAAGCTTTCTTT
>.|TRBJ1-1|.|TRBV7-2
CASSSTGGAPVTEAFF
TGTGCCAGCAGCTCCACCGGGGGGGCGCCGGTCACTGAAGCTTTCTTT
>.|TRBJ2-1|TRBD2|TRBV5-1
CASSLGTSGGYEQFF
TGCGCCAGCAGCTTGGGGACTAGCGGGGGTTATGAGCAGTTCTTC
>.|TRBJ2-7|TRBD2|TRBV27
CASSRLAGDEQYF
TGTGCCAGCAGTCGACTAGCGGGGGACGAGCAGTACTTC
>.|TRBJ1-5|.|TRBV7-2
CASSLALGGTSNQPQHF
TGTGCCAGCAGCTTAGCGCTTGGGGGCACCTCCAATCAGCCCCAGCATTTT
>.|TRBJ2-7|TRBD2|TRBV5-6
CASTSGGSYEQYF
TGTGCCAGCACGAGCGGGGGGTCCTACGAGCAGTACTTC
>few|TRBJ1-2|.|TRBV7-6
CASSFGFNYGYTF
TGTGCCAGCAGCTTCGGGTTTAACTATGGCTACACCTTC
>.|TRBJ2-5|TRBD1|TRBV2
CASSRDRAQTQYF
TGTGCCAGCAGTAGGGACAGGGCGCAGACCCAGTACTTC
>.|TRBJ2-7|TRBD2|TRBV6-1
CASSGIAGADWEQYF
TGTGCCAGCAGTGGAATAGCGGGAGCGGATTGGGAGCAGTACTTC
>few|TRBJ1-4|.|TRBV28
CASSFLSNGANEKLFF
TGTGCCAGCAGTTTTCTTTCCAACGGGGCTAATGAAAAACTGTTTTTT
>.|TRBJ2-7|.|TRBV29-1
CSVELYSEQYF
TGCAGCGTTGAATTGTACAGTGAGCAGTACTTC
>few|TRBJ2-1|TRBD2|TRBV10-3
CAIRSASGRREYNEQFF
TGTGCCATCAGGAGTGCTAGCGGGAGACGTGAGTACAATGAGCAGTTCTTC
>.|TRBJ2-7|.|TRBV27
CASSRASQTYEQYF
TGTGCCAGCAGTAGGGCTAGCCAGACCTACGAGCAGTACTTC
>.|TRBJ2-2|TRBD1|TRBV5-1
CASRRQGDGSGELFF
TGCGCCAGCAGGAGACAGGGGGACGGGAGCGGGGAGCTGTTTTTT
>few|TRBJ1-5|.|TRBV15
CATSQVGNQPQHF
TGTGCCACCAGCCAGGTGGGCAATCAGCCCCAGCATTTT
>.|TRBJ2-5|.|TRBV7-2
CASSFRGQETQYF
TGTGCCAGCAGCTTTCGGGGGCAAGAGACCCAGTACTTC
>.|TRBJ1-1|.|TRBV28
CASRPVSGVVLNTEAFF
TGTGCCAGCAGGCCCGTCAGCGGGGTTGTGTTGAACACTGAAGCTTTCTTT
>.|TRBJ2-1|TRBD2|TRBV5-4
CASSLSLLAGPFYNEQFF
TGTGCCAGCAGCTTGTCACTTTTAGCGGGTCCCTTCTACAATGAGCAGTTCTTC